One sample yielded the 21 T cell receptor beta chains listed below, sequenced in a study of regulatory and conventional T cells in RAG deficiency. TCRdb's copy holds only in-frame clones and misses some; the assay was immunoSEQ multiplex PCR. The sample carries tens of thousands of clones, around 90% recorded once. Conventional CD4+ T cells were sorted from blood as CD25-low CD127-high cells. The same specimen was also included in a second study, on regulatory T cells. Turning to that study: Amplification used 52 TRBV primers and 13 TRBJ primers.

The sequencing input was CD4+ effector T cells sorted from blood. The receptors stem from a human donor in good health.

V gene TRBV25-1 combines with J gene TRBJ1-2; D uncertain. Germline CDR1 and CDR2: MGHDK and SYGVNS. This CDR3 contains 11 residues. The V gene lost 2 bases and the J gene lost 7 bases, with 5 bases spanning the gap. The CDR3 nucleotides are TGTGCCAGCAGTGAACGGGGTGGCTACACCTTC. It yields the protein CASSERGGYTF.

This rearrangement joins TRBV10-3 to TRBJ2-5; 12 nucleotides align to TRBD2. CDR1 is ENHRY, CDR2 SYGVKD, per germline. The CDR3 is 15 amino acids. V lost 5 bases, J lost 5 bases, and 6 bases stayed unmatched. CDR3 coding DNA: TGTGCCATCAGTCCTAGCGGGGGGGCTCGGGAGACCCAGTACTTC. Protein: CAISPSGGARETQYF.

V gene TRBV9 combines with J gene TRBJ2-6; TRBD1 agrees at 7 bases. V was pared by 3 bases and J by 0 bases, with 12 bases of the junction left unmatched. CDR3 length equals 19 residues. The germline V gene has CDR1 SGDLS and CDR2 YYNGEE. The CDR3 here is CASSDATGTKVSGANVLTF. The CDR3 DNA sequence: TGTGCCAGCAGCGATGCGACAGGGACGAAGGTCTCTGGGGCCAACGTCCTGACTTTC.

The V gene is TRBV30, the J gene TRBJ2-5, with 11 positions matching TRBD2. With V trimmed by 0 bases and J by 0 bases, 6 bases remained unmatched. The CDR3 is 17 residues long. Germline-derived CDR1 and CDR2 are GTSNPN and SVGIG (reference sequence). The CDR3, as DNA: TGTGCCTGGAGTGTGACTCGGACTAGCGGGTACCAAGAGACCCAGTACTTC. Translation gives CAWSVTRTSGYQETQYF.

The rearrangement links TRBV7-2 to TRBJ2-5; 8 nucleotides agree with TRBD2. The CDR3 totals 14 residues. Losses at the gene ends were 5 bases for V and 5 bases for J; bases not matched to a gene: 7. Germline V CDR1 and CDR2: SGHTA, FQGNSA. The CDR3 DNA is TGTGCCAGCAGCAAAAGCGGGAGAGGGGAGACCCAGTACTTC. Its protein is CASSKSGRGETQYF.

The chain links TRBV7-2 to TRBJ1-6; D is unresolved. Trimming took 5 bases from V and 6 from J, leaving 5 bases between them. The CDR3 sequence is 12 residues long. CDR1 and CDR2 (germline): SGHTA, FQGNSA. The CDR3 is CASSASNSPLHF. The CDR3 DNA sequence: TGTGCCAGCAGCGCCAGTAATTCACCCCTCCACTTT.

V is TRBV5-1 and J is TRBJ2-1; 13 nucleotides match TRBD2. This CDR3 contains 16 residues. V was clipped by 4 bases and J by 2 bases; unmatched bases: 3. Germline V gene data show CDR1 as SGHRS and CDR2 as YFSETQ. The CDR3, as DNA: TGCGCCAGCAGCACAGGGACTAGCGGGACCTACAATGAGCAGTTCTTC. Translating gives CASSTGTSGTYNEQFF.

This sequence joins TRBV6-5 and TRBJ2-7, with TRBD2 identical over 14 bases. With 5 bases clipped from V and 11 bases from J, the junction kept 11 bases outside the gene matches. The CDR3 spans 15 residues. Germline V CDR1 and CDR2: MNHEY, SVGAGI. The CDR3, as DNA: TGTGCCAGCAGTACACCGGGACTAGCGGGAGTTGGGGAGTACTTC. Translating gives CASSTPGLAGVGEYF.

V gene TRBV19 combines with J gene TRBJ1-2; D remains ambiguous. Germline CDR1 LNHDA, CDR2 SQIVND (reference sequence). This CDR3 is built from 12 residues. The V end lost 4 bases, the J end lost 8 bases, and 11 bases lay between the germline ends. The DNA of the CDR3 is TGTGCCAGTAGTACTCCGGGGATGGGCTACACCTTC. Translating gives CASSTPGMGYTF.

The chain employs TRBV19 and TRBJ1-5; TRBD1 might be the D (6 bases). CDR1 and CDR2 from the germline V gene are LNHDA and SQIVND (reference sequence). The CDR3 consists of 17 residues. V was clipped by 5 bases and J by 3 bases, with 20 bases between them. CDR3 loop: CASSSSGGQLTNQPQHF. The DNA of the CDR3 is TGTGCCAGTAGTTCCAGCGGGGGGCAGCTCACCAATCAGCCCCAGCATTTT. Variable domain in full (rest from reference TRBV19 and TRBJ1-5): DGGITQSPKYLFRKEGQNVTLSCEQNLNHDAMYWYRQDPGQGLRLIYYSQIVNDFQKGDIAEGYSVSREKKESFPLTVTSAQKNPTAFYLCASSSSGGQLTNQPQHFGDGTRLSIL.

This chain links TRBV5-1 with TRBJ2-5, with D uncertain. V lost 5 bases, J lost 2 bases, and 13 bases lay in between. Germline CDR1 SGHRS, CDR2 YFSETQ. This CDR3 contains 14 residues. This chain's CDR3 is CASRVGQVQETQYF. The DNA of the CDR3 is TGCGCCAGCAGAGTAGGTCAAGTTCAAGAGACCCAGTACTTC. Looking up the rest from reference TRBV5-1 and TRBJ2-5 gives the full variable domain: KAGVTQTPRYLIKTRGQQVTLSCSPISGHRSVSWYQQTPGQGLQFLFEYFSETQRNKGNFPGRFSGRQFSNSRSEMNVSTLELGDSALYLCASRVGQVQETQYFGPGTRLLVL.

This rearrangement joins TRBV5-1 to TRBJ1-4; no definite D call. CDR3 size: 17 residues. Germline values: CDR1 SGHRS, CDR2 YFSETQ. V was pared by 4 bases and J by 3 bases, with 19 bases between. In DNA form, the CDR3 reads TGCGCCAGCAGCCCTGTAGCCGGCGTTCTAGCTAATGAAAAACTGTTTTTT. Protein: CASSPVAGVLANEKLFF. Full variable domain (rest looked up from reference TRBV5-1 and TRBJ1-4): KAGVTQTPRYLIKTRGQQVTLSCSPISGHRSVSWYQQTPGQGLQFLFEYFSETQRNKGNFPGRFSGRQFSNSRSEMNVSTLELGDSALYLCASSPVAGVLANEKLFFGSGTQLSVL.

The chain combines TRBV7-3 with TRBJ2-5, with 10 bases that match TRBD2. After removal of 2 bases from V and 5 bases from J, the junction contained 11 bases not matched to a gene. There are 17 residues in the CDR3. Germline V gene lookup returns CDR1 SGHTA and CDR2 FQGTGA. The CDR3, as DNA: TGTGCCAGCAGCTTAGGCCTTCGAAGCGGGAGGGAGGAGACCCAGTACTTC. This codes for CASSLGLRSGREETQYF.

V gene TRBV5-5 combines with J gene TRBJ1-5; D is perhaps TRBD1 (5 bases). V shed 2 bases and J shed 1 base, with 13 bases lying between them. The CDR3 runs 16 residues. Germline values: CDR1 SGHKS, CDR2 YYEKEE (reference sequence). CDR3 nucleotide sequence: TGTGCCAGCAGCTTTTTGACAGTTCTCAGCAATCAGCCCCAGCATTTT. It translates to CASSFLTVLSNQPQHF.

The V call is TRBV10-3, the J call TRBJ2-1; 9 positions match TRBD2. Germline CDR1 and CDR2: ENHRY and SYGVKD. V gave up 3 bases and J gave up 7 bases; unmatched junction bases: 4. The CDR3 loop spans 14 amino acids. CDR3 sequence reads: CAISEGTSRNEQFF. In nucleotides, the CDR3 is TGTGCCATCAGTGAAGGGACTAGCCGTAATGAGCAGTTCTTC.

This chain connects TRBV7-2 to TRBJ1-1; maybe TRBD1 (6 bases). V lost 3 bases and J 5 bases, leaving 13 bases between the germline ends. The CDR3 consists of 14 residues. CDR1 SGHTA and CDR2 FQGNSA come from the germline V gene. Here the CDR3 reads CASSLMGAQTEAFF. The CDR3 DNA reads TGTGCCAGCAGCTTGATGGGGGCGCAAACTGAAGCTTTCTTT.

CDR3 sequence: CASSVLLEGSQPQHF. CDR3 coding DNA: TGTGCCAGCAGTGTTTTATTAGAGGGTAGCCAGCCCCAGCATTTT. The chain carries TRBV6-5 and TRBJ1-5, with D hard to call. CDR1 is MNHEY and CDR2 is SVGAGI in the germline V gene. The CDR3 has 15 residues. The V and J ends lost 5 bases and 7 bases respectively, with 18 bases between them.

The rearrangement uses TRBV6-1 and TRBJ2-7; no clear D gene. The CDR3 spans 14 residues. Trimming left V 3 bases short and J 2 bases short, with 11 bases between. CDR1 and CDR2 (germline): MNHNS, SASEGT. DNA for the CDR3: TGTGCCAGCAGTGAGCTAGGCCTTACCTACGAGCAGTACTTC. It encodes CASSELGLTYEQYF.

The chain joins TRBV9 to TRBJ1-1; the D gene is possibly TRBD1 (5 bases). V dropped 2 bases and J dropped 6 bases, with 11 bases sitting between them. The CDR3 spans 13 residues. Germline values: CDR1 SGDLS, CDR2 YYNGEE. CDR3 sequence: CASSVSQASEAFF. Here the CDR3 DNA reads TGTGCCAGCAGCGTCTCACAGGCTTCTGAAGCTTTCTTT.

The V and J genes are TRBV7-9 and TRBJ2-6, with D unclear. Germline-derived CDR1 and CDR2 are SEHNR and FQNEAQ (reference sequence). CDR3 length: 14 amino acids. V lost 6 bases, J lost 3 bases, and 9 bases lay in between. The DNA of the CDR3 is TGTGCCAGCAGTTTGGGCGGTGGGGCCAACGTCCTGACTTTC. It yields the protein CASSLGGGANVLTF.

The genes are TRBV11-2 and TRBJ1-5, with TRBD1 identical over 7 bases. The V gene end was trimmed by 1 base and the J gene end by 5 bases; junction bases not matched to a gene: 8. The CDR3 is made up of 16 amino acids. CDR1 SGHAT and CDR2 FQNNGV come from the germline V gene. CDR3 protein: CASSLGGTASDQPQHF. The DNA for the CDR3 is TGTGCCAGCAGCTTAGGGGGGACAGCGAGTGATCAGCCCCAGCATTTT.